The entry below gives a single TCR beta chain sequence along with its context. Its specificity is not known. These data come from a study of cytomegalovirus exposure and HLA in healthy donors. Study information: A data release that came early held some 79 million unique TCRs from HLA-typed donors.

Broader study findings: Accounts indicate the classifier identified cytomegalovirus status with strong specificity and sensitivity. Indistinguishable V segments such as TRBV6-2 and TRBV6-3 were excluded.

Primers for the PCR totalled 60 Vbeta and 13 Jbeta. Method: immunoSEQ multiplex PCR; TCRdb's copy keeps in-frame clones and lacks some. This sample has about 160,000 clones, with over 60% found just once. Germline CDR1 is MGHDK and CDR2 is SYGVNS. The CDR3 loop spans 12 amino acids. V was trimmed by 5 bases and J by 3 bases, leaving 7 bases between them. V and J are TRBV25-1 and TRBJ1-1; D is possibly TRBD1 (5 bases). The sequence was obtained from a woman between 40 and 55 years old in good health and CMV-seronegative. The sample comprised PBMCs. The chain's CDR3 is CASSSRDTEAFF. Written as DNA, the CDR3 is TGTGCCAGCAGTAGCAGGGACACTGAAGCTTTCTTT.